These 27 T cell receptor beta chains were sequenced from one sample in a study of CD8+ T cells in alopecia areata. Extraction and reverse transcription of RNA yielded cDNA as the sequencing template. The table came from immunoSEQ multiplex PCR; TCRdb's copy has only in-frame clones and leaves some out. Here the sample spans roughly 30,000 clones, approximately 60% being singletons. Sequencing used NKG2D-high CD8+ T cells sorted from blood. These receptors all stem from a human donor with alopecia areata.

The V gene is TRBV19, the J gene TRBJ2-1; D is ambiguous. From germline, CDR1 is LNHDA and CDR2 SQIVND (reference sequence). This CDR3 is 17 amino acids long. Trimming removed 3 bases at V and 0 bases at J, with 15 bases between. Written as DNA, the CDR3 is TGTGCCAGTAGTATCCCCGACGGCCTAAGCTCCTACAATGAGCAGTTCTTC. Translated, it gives CASSIPDGLSSYNEQFF.

The chain carries TRBV28 and TRBJ2-7; D unclear. V was pared by 6 bases and J by 3 bases, with 3 bases between. The CDR3 loop spans 10 amino acids. Germline V gives CDR1 MDHEN, CDR2 SYDVKM. CDR3 DNA sequence: TGTGCCAGCAGAGACTACGAGCAGTACTTC. Protein product: CASRDYEQYF.

The CDR3 DNA reads TGTGCCACCTCTGAGGGGTGGGGAATGCACGAGCAGTACTTC. This translates into CATSEGWGMHEQYF. This sequence joins TRBV5-4 and TRBJ2-7; tentatively, D is TRBD1 or TRBD2 (5 bases each). Germline lookup yields CDR1 SGHNT and CDR2 YYREEE (reference sequence). There are 14 residues in the CDR3. V lost 9 bases and J lost 5, with 21 bases in between.

A few counts support this clone. This chain uses TRBV29-1 with TRBJ2-7; 7 positions match TRBD1. Germline V gene sequence: CDR1 SQVTM, CDR2 ANQGSEA. There are 14 residues in the CDR3. Germline trimming cut 6 bases from V and 3 bases from J; bases unmatched to any gene: 11. The CDR3 DNA follows: TGCAGCGTGGAACAGGGGTCAGAGCTCTACGAGCAGTACTTC. Its protein product is CSVEQGSELYEQYF.

The J gene is TRBJ2-2, the V gene TRBV7-9; D unresolved. The germline CDR1 and CDR2 sequences are SEHNR and FQNEAQ (reference sequence). CDR3 length equals 13 residues. The V gene lost 1 base and the J gene lost 7 bases, with 7 bases spanning the gap. CDR3 region: CASSLVSGGELFF. CDR3 DNA sequence: TGTGCCAGCAGCTTAGTATCTGGCGGGGAGCTGTTTTTT.

The chain couples TRBV28 to TRBJ2-3, with no clear D. In germline, CDR1 is MDHEN, CDR2 SYDVKM. The CDR3 extends over 15 amino acids. Trimming took off 6 bases at V and 1 base at J, with 14 bases between the two ends. The CDR3 DNA sequence: TGTGCCAGCAGCCCAACACGCGCAGGCACAGATACGCAGTATTTT. Its translation: CASSPTRAGTDTQYF.

This chain links TRBV4-2 with TRBJ2-5; the D gene is possibly TRBD2 (5 bases). The J call may not be correct, given that the DNA end is closer to TRBJ2-7. The CDR3 has 15 amino acids. The germline gives CDR1 LGHNA, CDR2 YNFKEQ. The CDR3 bases are TGTGCCAGCAGCCAAGTCCGGGGTGCCTCCTACGAGCAGTACTTC. Amino acids: CASSQVRGASYEQYF.

The V call is TRBV6-6, the J call TRBJ1-5; D gene ambiguous. The V gene lost 6 bases and the J gene lost 7 bases, with 16 bases spanning the gap. The CDR3 runs 14 residues. The V gene's germline CDR1 is MNHNY and CDR2 SVGAGI (reference sequence). The CDR3 is CASSLARNGQPQHF. The CDR3 region has the DNA TGTGCCAGCAGCCTTGCCCGCAACGGACAGCCCCAGCATTTT.

This clone was observed once. This sequence joins TRBV5-6 and TRBJ2-1, with 11 bases lining up with TRBD2. With V trimmed by 10 bases and J by 5 bases, 5 bases remained unmatched. The germline V gene has CDR1 SGHDT and CDR2 YYEEEE. This CDR3 comprises 13 residues. The CDR3: CASLAGGHNEQFF. CDR3 nucleotide sequence: TGTGCCTCCCTAGCGGGGGGCCACAATGAGCAGTTCTTC. Together with reference TRBV5-6 and TRBJ2-1, the CDR3 gives the full variable domain: DAGVTQSPTHLIKTRGQQVTLRCSPKSGHDTVSWYQQALGQGPQFIFQYYEEEERQRGNFPDRFSGHQFPNYSSELNVNALLLGDSALYLCASLAGGHNEQFFGPGTRLTVL.

The rearrangement joins TRBV2 to TRBJ2-6; TRBD1 matches 7 bases. CDR3 length: 14 residues. In germline, CDR1 is SNHLY, CDR2 FYNNEI. J lost 2 bases, V lost 10 bases, and 5 bases had no gene match. The CDR3 spells CAKQGTPGANVLTF. The CDR3 DNA sequence: TGTGCCAAACAGGGGACCCCTGGGGCCAACGTCCTGACTTTC.

The chain is built from TRBV6-5 and TRBJ2-1; perhaps TRBD1 as D (6 bases). CDR3 size: 13 residues. Germline CDR1 is MNHEY and CDR2 is SVGAGI. Trimming removed 2 bases from V and 15 bases from J, with 17 bases in between. CDR3 region: CASSYGWDKSGFF. Written as DNA, the CDR3 is TGTGCCAGCAGTTACGGGTGGGACAAATCAGGGTTCTTC.

The gene calls are TRBV15 and TRBJ2-7; possible D gene TRBD2, 5 bases. V was clipped by 0 bases and J by 5 bases, with 23 bases between them. The germline V gene has CDR1 LNHNV and CDR2 YYDKDF (reference sequence). The CDR3 loop spans 18 amino acids. This CDR3 is CATSRDGDGGSSAHEQYF. CDR3 sequence (DNA): TGTGCCACCAGCAGAGACGGCGATGGAGGTAGTAGTGCTCACGAGCAGTACTTC.

J is TRBJ2-5 and V is TRBV7-8; D call uncertain. Trimming left V 1 base short and J 2 bases short, with 8 bases between. The CDR3 length is 14 residues. Per germline, CDR1 SGHVS and CDR2 FQNEAQ. The CDR3 DNA reads TGTGCCAGCAGCTTAGTGGCACCACAAGAGACCCAGTACTTC. This codes for CASSLVAPQETQYF.

This clone has a handful of counts. The genes are TRBV19 and TRBJ2-3; D not certain. Looked up from germline, CDR1 is LNHDA and CDR2 is SQIVND (reference sequence). This CDR3 comprises 16 residues. The V gene lost 1 base and the J gene lost 2 bases, with 13 bases spanning the gap. CDR3 loop: CASSIVGRQYTDTQYF. Written as DNA, the CDR3 is TGTGCCAGTAGTATAGTCGGTAGGCAGTACACAGATACGCAGTATTTT.

The chain employs TRBV7-2 and TRBJ2-7, with TRBD1 identical over 11 bases. The CDR3 runs 13 residues. V was clipped by 4 bases and J by 5 bases; unmatched bases: 1. From germline, CDR1 is SGHTA and CDR2 FQGNSA. CDR3 protein: CASSWTGGHEQYF. The CDR3 coding sequence is TGTGCCAGCAGCTGGACAGGGGGCCACGAGCAGTACTTC.

The chain is built from TRBV5-1 and TRBJ2-1; TRBD1 or TRBD2 may be the D gene (5 bases each). The germline V gene encodes CDR1 SGHRS and CDR2 YFSETQ. V was cut by 4 bases and J by 7 bases, with 15 bases left in between. The CDR3 spans 14 residues. The CDR3 DNA sequence: TGCGCCAGCAGCAGCCGGGACGGACGAAATGAGCAGTTCTTC. Translating gives CASSSRDGRNEQFF.

This clone was counted only a few times. V is TRBV9 and J is TRBJ1-2; D is possibly TRBD1 (5 bases). This CDR3 comprises 15 residues. Germline CDR1 is SGDLS and CDR2 is YYNGEE. Trimming pared 2 bases from V and 4 bases from J, leaving 15 bases between. CDR3 sequence: CASSVGGRDFYGYTF. The CDR3 DNA sequence: TGTGCCAGCAGCGTCGGAGGAAGGGACTTCTATGGCTACACCTTC.

The rearrangement joins TRBV6-5 to TRBJ2-1; D may correspond to TRBD1 or TRBD2 (6 bases each). V lost 6 bases and J 10 bases, leaving 13 bases between the germline ends. Per germline, CDR1 MNHEY and CDR2 SVGAGI. CDR3 length: 12 amino acids. The CDR3 region is CASRLQGGEQFF. The CDR3 DNA reads TGTGCCAGCAGATTACAGGGAGGCGAGCAGTTCTTC.

The chain links TRBV6-6 to TRBJ2-1; D is uncertain. Trimming took off 5 bases at V and 5 bases at J, with 4 bases between the two ends. The CDR3 is made up of 11 amino acids. Germline CDR1 reads MNHNY; CDR2 reads SVGAGI (reference sequence). The CDR3 loop is CASSQNNEQFF. CDR3 DNA: TGTGCCAGCAGTCAAAACAATGAGCAGTTCTTC.

This chain joins TRBV4-3 and TRBJ2-7; possibly TRBD2 for D (5 bases). Per the germline V gene, CDR1 is LGHNA and CDR2 is YSLEER. The CDR3 is 16 amino acids. V shed 0 bases and J shed 2 bases, with 14 bases lying between them. The CDR3 here is CASSQDRLSGTYEQYF. The DNA of the CDR3 is TGCGCCAGCAGCCAAGATCGCTTATCGGGGACCTACGAGCAGTACTTC.

The chain joins TRBV29-1 to TRBJ2-3, with D hard to call. Trimming removed 5 bases at V and 2 bases at J, with 8 bases between. The CDR3 is 12 amino acids. CDR1 is SQVTM, CDR2 ANQGSEA, per germline. The CDR3 loop reads CSVLDATDTQYF. CDR3 nucleotides: TGCAGCGTTCTGGACGCCACAGATACGCAGTATTTT.

The rearrangement links TRBV7-3 to TRBJ1-6; TRBD1 might be the D (5 bases). CDR1 is SGHTA and CDR2 is FQGTGA in the germline V gene. This CDR3 region has 16 residues. Trimming removed 1 base from V and 7 bases from J, with 14 bases in between. CDR3 sequence: CASSLNPGLVNSPLHF. CDR3 coding DNA: TGTGCCAGCAGCTTAAACCCAGGGCTGGTCAATTCACCCCTCCACTTT.

In nucleotides, the CDR3 is TGTGCCAGCTCACCAAGCGCAGATACGCAGTATTTT. The encoded protein is CASSPSADTQYF. V and J are TRBV18 and TRBJ2-3; D call uncertain. The germline V gene encodes CDR1 KGHSH and CDR2 LQKENI. This CDR3 comprises 12 residues. Trimming pared 2 bases from V and 4 bases from J, leaving 4 bases between.

With respect to this clone: The junction differs from germline at one of its ends, possibly a read error. The chain uses TRBV29-1 and TRBJ2-3; tentatively, D is TRBD2 (7 bases). The germline V gene encodes CDR1 SQVTM and CDR2 ANQGSEA. This CDR3 comprises 14 residues. Written as DNA, the CDR3 is TGCAGCGTTGTCCTGGCGGGGGCGGCAGATTCGCAGTATTTT. Its translation is CSVVLAGAADSQYF.

This chain joins TRBV28 and TRBJ2-1; 14 bases are a match to TRBD2. The CDR3 is 21 amino acids. J gave up 4 bases and V 3 bases, and 17 bases lay outside the gene matches. From germline, CDR1 is MDHEN and CDR2 SYDVKM. The CDR3 nucleotides are TGTGCCAGCAGTTTTTTCCTAAACCCCGGGACTAGCGGGGGCGGTTACAATGAGCAGTTCTTC. It encodes CASSFFLNPGTSGGGYNEQFF.

The chain couples TRBV28 to TRBJ2-3; D is possibly TRBD1 or TRBD2 (5 bases each). Germline loops: CDR1 MDHEN, CDR2 SYDVKM. The length of the CDR3 is 15 residues. Deletions cut 3 bases from V and 1 base from J, with 11 bases between. In DNA form, the CDR3 reads TGTGCCAGCAGTTTTTTCCCGGGACGCACAGATACGCAGTATTTT. It yields the protein CASSFFPGRTDTQYF.

The V and J genes are TRBV6-6 and TRBJ2-1; 8 nucleotides match TRBD2. This CDR3 spans 13 amino acids. Germline V CDR1 and CDR2: MNHNY, SVGAGI (reference sequence). J gave up 8 bases and V 4 bases, and 4 bases lay outside the gene matches. The CDR3 coding sequence is TGTGCCAGCAGTTCGGCAGCGGGAGATGAGCAGTTCTTC. It yields the protein CASSSAAGDEQFF.